Listed here are 14 T cell receptor beta chains from one sample, sequenced in a study of T cells in Graves' hyperthyroidism and ophthalmopathy. Template material for amplifying TCR beta CDR3 regions consisted of RNA transcripts. First-round RT-PCR targeting the TCR CDR3 was performed with the HTBI primer set. TCRdb analysed the multiplex PCR reads with MiXCR anew, one entry per CDR3 protein. The data hold some 270,000 distinct CDR3 sequences, with roughly an eighth observed a single time. Sequencing was performed on blood. Receptors were obtained from a woman aged 40 to 50 with Graves' hyperthyroidism.

This clonotype was picked up a small number of times. V and J are TRBV5-8 and TRBJ2-7; TRBD2 matches at 9 bases. Per germline, CDR1 SGHTS and CDR2 YDEGEE. This CDR3 has 18 amino acids. Germline trimming cut 1 base from V and 1 base from J; bases unmatched to any gene: 12. The CDR3 coding sequence is TGTGCCAGCAGCTTGCGGGCGGGAGGGCCGTTAATTTCCTACGAGCAGTACTTC. Translation: CASSLRAGGPLISYEQYF. Drawing the rest from reference TRBV5-8 and TRBJ2-7, the complete variable domain is EAGVTQSPTHLIKTRGQQATLRCSPISGHTSVYWYQQALGLGLQFLLWYDEGEERNRGNFPPRFSGRQFPNYSSELNVNALELEDSALYLCASSLRAGGPLISYEQYFGPGTRLTVT.

This clonotype was seen repeatedly, ten times or more. The rearrangement uses TRBV12-3 or TRBV12-4 and TRBJ1-1; D possibly corresponds to TRBD1 (6 bases). Trimming shortened V by 6 bases and J by 1 base, and 12 bases separated the two germline ends. This CDR3 spans 14 amino acids. The CDR3 sequence is CASRARTANTEAFF. CDR3 nucleotide sequence: TGTGCCAGCAGGGCCCGGACAGCGAACACTGAAGCTTTCTTT.

This clonotype has a count of ten or more. The genes are TRBV3-1 and TRBJ2-2; D is ambiguous. The CDR3 runs 12 residues. The germline gives CDR1 LGHDT, CDR2 YNNKEL (reference sequence). Trimming took off 0 bases at V and 5 bases at J, with 1 base between the two ends. The CDR3 sequence: CASSQDTGELFF. CDR3 DNA: TGTGCCAGCAGCCAAGATACCGGGGAGCTGTTTTTT.

The genes are TRBV18 and TRBJ1-4; the D gene is possibly TRBD1 (5 bases). Looked up from germline, CDR1 is KGHSH and CDR2 is LQKENI. This CDR3 region has 13 residues. V gave up 6 bases and J gave up 4 bases, with 9 bases separating them. The DNA of the CDR3 is TGTGCCAGCTCTCGGGACGGTAATGAAAAACTGTTTTTT. It codes for CASSRDGNEKLFF.

V usage is TRBV6-5 and J usage is TRBJ2-1; no reliable D call. V lost 4 bases and J lost 2, with 12 bases in between. Germline V gene lookup returns CDR1 MNHEY and CDR2 SVGAGI. The CDR3 is 15 residues long. CDR3 coding DNA: TGTGCCAGCAGTTTACCAACGTCCCCCTACAATGAGCAGTTCTTC. It encodes CASSLPTSPYNEQFF.

This clonotype was detected many times. The rearrangement joins TRBV6-1 to TRBJ1-1, with 7 bases identical to TRBD1. Germline-derived CDR1 and CDR2 are MNHNS and SASEGT. This CDR3 comprises 14 residues. The ends lost 8 bases at V and 2 bases at J; junction bases unmatched: 8. The DNA of the CDR3 is TGTGCCAGCTCCCCACAGGGGTTAAACACTGAAGCTTTCTTT. It yields the protein CASSPQGLNTEAFF.

This clonotype was detected ten times or more. The CDR3 protein is CASNKGGGTEAFF. The CDR3, as DNA: TGCGCCAGCAATAAGGGGGGAGGAACTGAAGCTTTCTTT. V usage is TRBV5-1 and J usage is TRBJ1-1, with D perhaps TRBD1 (6 bases). This CDR3 region has 13 residues. Trimming pared 6 bases from V and 5 bases from J, leaving 14 bases between. CDR1 and CDR2 from the germline V gene are SGHRS and YFSETQ.

This clonotype has a count of ten or more. The chain links TRBV30 to TRBJ2-5; D might be TRBD2 (6 bases). This CDR3 is 11 amino acids long. V lost 2 bases to trimming and J lost 7 bases, with 8 bases between them. The germline CDR1 and CDR2 sequences are GTSNPN and SVGIG (reference sequence). Here the CDR3 DNA reads TGTGCCTGGAGTCTACTAGCGACCCAGTACTTC. This sequence encodes CAWSLLATQYF.

This clonotype was counted only a few times. The rearrangement links TRBV5-1 to TRBJ2-5; D call uncertain. The CDR3 totals 13 residues. CDR1 is SGHRS, CDR2 YFSETQ, per germline. Trimming stripped 0 bases from V and 5 bases from J, with 8 bases between. DNA for the CDR3: TGCGCCAGCAGCTTGGCCGCAAGGGAGACCCAGTACTTC. Its protein product is CASSLAARETQYF.

This clonotype was seen a single time. V usage is TRBV25-1 and J usage is TRBJ1-6; 8 bases match TRBD1. The CDR3 has 13 amino acids. In germline, CDR1 is MGHDK, CDR2 SYGVNS. After removal of 4 bases from V and 7 bases from J, the junction contained 0 bases not matched to a gene. The CDR3 DNA reads as TGTGCCAGCAGTGCAGGGGGCAATTCACCCCTCCACTTT. This sequence encodes CASSAGGNSPLHF.

With regard to this clonotype: A much larger clone is a single base away; this may be a read error. The chain is built from TRBV27 and TRBJ2-3; perhaps TRBD2 as D (6 bases). The CDR3 runs to 15 residues. In germline, CDR1 is MNHEY, CDR2 SMNVEV (reference sequence). The CDR3 is CTSSGSGAGPDTQYF. The CDR3 DNA reads TGTACCAGCAGTGGTAGCGGAGCGGGCCCAGATACGCAGTATTTT.

This clonotype was counted at least ten times. CDR3 protein: CASSLSGNTGELFF. CDR3 nucleotide sequence: TGCGCCAGCAGCTTATCCGGGAACACCGGGGAGCTGTTTTTT. V gene TRBV5-1 combines with J gene TRBJ2-2, with D hard to call. The ends were cut back, 2 bases at V and 1 base at J, with 6 bases in the middle. The CDR3 runs 14 residues. The germline V gene has CDR1 SGHRS and CDR2 YFSETQ.

This clonotype was observed at least ten times. The chain recombines TRBV12-3 or TRBV12-4 with TRBJ1-2, with 7 nucleotides matching TRBD1. V trimming: 1 base; J trimming: 8 bases; junction bases outside the gene matches: 7. The CDR3 runs to 14 residues. The CDR3 sequence: CASSLGRGGLGYTF. The CDR3 nucleotides read TGTGCCAGCAGTTTAGGCAGGGGGGGATTAGGCTACACCTTC.

In this sample, this clonotype turned up many times. The chain links TRBV2 to TRBJ1-2; 8 nucleotides agree with TRBD1. Looked up from germline, CDR1 is SNHLY and CDR2 is FYNNEI. V shed 10 bases, J shed 4 bases, and the junction held 8 bases outside the gene matches. This CDR3 spans 13 amino acids. In nucleotides, the CDR3 is TGTGCCACCGAGGGGACAGGACCCTATGGCTACACCTTC. Protein: CATEGTGPYGYTF.